This TCR beta chain came from a study of cytomegalovirus exposure and HLA in healthy donors. Regarding the study as a whole: Common viral pathogens (according to a later analysis) appeared linked to several of the most significant clusters. A later analysis showed HLA-associated TCR beta chains outstripping equally common others in clonal expansion.

Remarks on this clone: Antigen specificity is unknown.

CDR3 length: 13 residues. Per the germline V gene, CDR1 is MDHEN and CDR2 is SYDVKM. Primers for the PCR totalled 60 Vbeta and 13 Jbeta. Data came from immunoSEQ multiplex PCR; TCRdb stores just in-frame clones and leaves some out. Here the sample spans roughly 190,000 clones, roughly three quarters being singletons. This TCR was recovered from a woman aged 50 to 65 in good health and CMV-seronegative. The sequencing sample was made of PBMCs. This chain links TRBV28 with TRBJ2-5, with 8 bases matching TRBD1. The J call may be wrong; the DNA end is better matched by TRBJ2-7. The CDR3 coding sequence is TGTGCCAGCAGGCCAGGGGGCGGCTACGAGCAGTACTTC. Its protein product is CASRPGGGYEQYF.